Described below is a single TCR beta chain sequence and its context. Its antigen is unidentified. Researchers amplified the TCR beta CDR3 regions from RNA transcripts. In the first-round RT-PCR of the TCR CDR3, the HTBI primer set was used. Using its own MiXCR run on the multiplex PCR reads, TCRdb lists one record per CDR3 protein. The table has 540,000 or so distinct CDR3 sequences, 46% seen once. The sample belongs to a study of T cells in Graves' hyperthyroidism and ophthalmopathy. Overall study findings and caveats: Stable hyperthyroidism was told apart from ophthalmopathy by a model built on 13 V-J features.

Trimming removed 10 bases at V and 7 bases at J, with 14 bases between. CDR3 length equals 13 residues. The germline V gene has CDR1 ENHRY and CDR2 SYGVKD. Material for sequencing was peripheral blood or thyroid tissue (not recorded which). The sequence came from an adult woman with Graves' disease, either hyperthyroidism or ophthalmopathy (not recorded which). The rearrangement joins TRBV10-3 to TRBJ1-6; TRBD1 might be the D (6 bases). The CDR3 DNA reads TGTGCCAACCAGGGGACTCAGAATTCACCCCTCCACTTT. Translating gives CANQGTQNSPLHF.